The 23 T cell receptor beta chains reported below all come from one sample, sequenced in a study of response to subunit inactivated influenza vaccine. TCRdb independently ran MiXCR on the RT-PCR reads; one entry per CDR3 protein. The sample includes about 650,000 distinct CDR3 sequences, 15% to 19% of them seen just once. The sample here was PBMCs from blood, taken roughly 13 days after vaccination. All receptors come from a man aged 50-60 years who received an inactivated influenza vaccine.

This clonotype came up a few times. The genes are TRBV9 and TRBJ2-3, with 11 bases fitting TRBD2. The germline V gene has CDR1 SGDLS and CDR2 YYNGEE. The J segment lost 3 bases and the V segment lost 1 base, leaving 1 base of the junction unmatched. The CDR3 extends over 15 amino acids. In DNA form, the CDR3 reads TGTGCCAGCAGCGTATCTAGCGGGAGGACAGATACGCAGTATTTT. Its translation is CASSVSSGRTDTQYF.

This clonotype was found a few times. CDR3 nucleotides: TGCAGCGTGGGACTAGCGGGAGGGAGGGCGGCTGAGCAGTTCTTC. Amino acids: CSVGLAGGRAAEQFF. V is TRBV29-1 and J is TRBJ2-1; the match to TRBD2 covers 16 bases. J was trimmed by 9 bases and V by 6 bases; bases with no gene match: 8. The CDR3 is 15 amino acids. Germline CDR1 SQVTM, CDR2 ANQGSEA.

The chain links TRBV10-3 to TRBJ2-7; perhaps TRBD2 as D (5 bases). The CDR3 has 13 amino acids. Germline CDR1 reads ENHRY; CDR2 reads SYGVKD. Between the trimmed V and J ends, which lost 8 bases and 4 bases, there was a span of 15 bases. The CDR3 DNA follows: TGTGCCATCGGGAGCGGACCCCGATACGAGCAGTACTTC. Translated: CAIGSGPRYEQYF.

A few counts support this clonotype. The rearrangement joins TRBV28 to TRBJ2-5, with TRBD2 matching over 7 bases. Trimming cost V 4 bases and J 5 bases; bases outside gene matches: 7. Germline lookup yields CDR1 MDHEN and CDR2 SYDVKM. CDR3 length equals 14 residues. The CDR3 DNA is TGTGCCAGCAGTTCCCCGCGGGGGATTGAGACCCAGTACTTC. Amino acid sequence: CASSSPRGIETQYF.

This clonotype has at least ten counts. The chain is built from TRBV7-9 and TRBJ2-7; D gene unclear. Germline V lookup: CDR1 SEHNR, CDR2 FQNEAQ (reference sequence). V shed 4 bases and J shed 2 bases, with 9 bases lying between them. This CDR3 has 13 amino acids. The CDR3 is CASSSKDTYEQYF. The CDR3 coding sequence is TGTGCCAGCAGCTCCAAAGACACCTACGAGCAGTACTTC. Together with reference TRBV7-9 and TRBJ2-7, the CDR3 gives the full variable domain: DTGVSQNPRHKITKRGQNVTFRCDPISEHNRLYWYRQTLGQGPEFLTYFQNEAQLEKSRLLSDRFSAERPKGSFSTLEIQRTEQGDSAMYLCASSSKDTYEQYFGPGTRLTVT.

The rearrangement uses TRBV24-1 and TRBJ2-3; D unresolved. The germline V gene has CDR1 KGHDR and CDR2 SFDVKD. The germline V and J ends were trimmed by 1 base and 4 bases, with 8 bases remaining between them. The CDR3 covers 14 residues. The CDR3 DNA reads as TGTGCCACCAGTGATTTCGATGCGGCAGATACGCAGTATTTT. It encodes CATSDFDAADTQYF.

J is TRBJ1-1 and V is TRBV5-1; perhaps TRBD1 as D (5 bases). Trimming stripped 3 bases from V and 1 base from J, with 16 bases between. In germline, CDR1 is SGHRS, CDR2 YFSETQ. This CDR3 has 16 residues. The CDR3 sequence is CASSYAIGAANTEAFF. The CDR3 DNA sequence: TGCGCCAGCAGCTACGCTATTGGGGCAGCGAACACTGAAGCTTTCTTT. The variable domain in full, completed from reference TRBV5-1 and TRBJ1-1, reads KAGVTQTPRYLIKTRGQQVTLSCSPISGHRSVSWYQQTPGQGLQFLFEYFSETQRNKGNFPGRFSGRQFSNSRSEMNVSTLELGDSALYLCASSYAIGAANTEAFFGQGTRLTVV.

This clonotype was seen ten or more times. J is TRBJ2-1 and V is TRBV24-1; 7 bases align to TRBD2. Trimming cost V 9 bases and J 9 bases; bases outside gene matches: 7. The CDR3 extends over 12 amino acids. The germline gives CDR1 KGHDR, CDR2 SFDVKD. CDR3 sequence (DNA): TGTGCCACCGGGGGGACTACATTTGAGCAGTTCTTC. The encoded protein is CATGGTTFEQFF.

This clonotype appeared a few times. The genes are TRBV28 and TRBJ1-1, with D possibly TRBD1 on 6 matching bases. Germline CDR1 MDHEN, CDR2 SYDVKM. V dropped 3 bases and J dropped 1 base, with 18 bases sitting between them. The CDR3 has 17 residues. The CDR3 nucleotides read TGTGCCAGCAGTTTCGCACAGGGAGTAGGGGGGAACACTGAAGCTTTCTTT. It translates to CASSFAQGVGGNTEAFF.

This clonotype occurred once. The chain has TRBV20-1 and TRBJ2-1; weak D call: TRBD2 (6 bases). The germline gives CDR1 DFQATT, CDR2 SNEGSKA (reference sequence). This CDR3 contains 14 residues. V gave up 3 bases and J gave up 1 base, with 10 bases separating them. The CDR3 sequence: CSARDYRSYNEQFF. In nucleotides, the CDR3 is TGCAGTGCTAGGGACTATCGTTCCTACAATGAGCAGTTCTTC.

This clonotype was counted between two and nine times. V and J are TRBV29-1 and TRBJ2-3, with D hard to call. Between the trimmed V and J ends, which lost 4 bases and 1 base, there was a span of 21 bases. Germline-derived CDR1 and CDR2 are SQVTM and ANQGSEA. This CDR3 has 17 residues. The CDR3: CSVASWSHHRRTDTQYF. DNA of the CDR3: TGCAGCGTTGCATCGTGGTCACACCACCGGCGCACAGATACGCAGTATTTT.

The chain links TRBV27 to TRBJ2-7; 10 bases agree with TRBD2. Germline V gene data show CDR1 as MNHEY and CDR2 as SMNVEV (reference sequence). Germline trimming cut 8 bases from V and 1 base from J; bases unmatched to any gene: 2. This CDR3 has 13 amino acids. In DNA, the CDR3 is TGTGCCAGCCAGACTAGCGGGTCCTACGAGCAGTACTTC. Its protein product is CASQTSGSYEQYF.

V gene TRBV7-2 combines with J gene TRBJ1-1, with a possible D match to TRBD1 (5 bases). Trimming stripped 2 bases from V and 7 bases from J, with 14 bases between. CDR1 and CDR2 from the germline V gene are SGHTA and FQGNSA. CDR3 length: 14 amino acids. CDR3 loop: CASSLRQSRGEAFF. In DNA form, the CDR3 reads TGTGCCAGCAGCTTACGACAATCGAGGGGTGAAGCTTTCTTT.

This clonotype was seen at least ten times. The chain carries TRBV19 and TRBJ2-1; TRBD1 agrees at 7 bases. This CDR3 is 15 amino acids long. V gave up 6 bases and J gave up 2 bases; unmatched junction bases: 7. Germline values: CDR1 LNHDA, CDR2 SQIVND (reference sequence). CDR3 region: CASRKSGTAYNEQFF. The CDR3 coding sequence is TGTGCCAGTAGGAAGTCCGGGACAGCCTACAATGAGCAGTTCTTC.

Only a few counts were recorded for this clonotype. V gene TRBV9 combines with J gene TRBJ2-1; 12 bases are shared with TRBD2. V trimming: 1 base; J trimming: 6 bases; junction bases outside the gene matches: 2. The CDR3 loop spans 15 amino acids. Germline V gene sequence: CDR1 SGDLS, CDR2 YYNGEE. As DNA, the CDR3 is TGTGCCAGCAGCGTACTAGCGGGAGGGATCAATGAGCAGTTCTTC. Protein sequence: CASSVLAGGINEQFF.

This clonotype was picked up a small number of times. One end of the junction fails to match germline, which may point to a read error. The chain carries TRBV2 and TRBJ2-7; 14 nucleotides line up with TRBD2. This CDR3 has 19 amino acids. Germline V gene data show CDR1 as SNHLY and CDR2 as FYNNEI. The CDR3 region is CASSEGTSGGHYSSYEQYF. The CDR3 region has the DNA TGTGCCAGCAGCGAAGGGACTAGCGGGGGCCATTACAGCTCCTACGAGCAGTACTTC.

The chain joins TRBV20-1 to TRBJ2-5; D might be TRBD2 (6 bases). The CDR3 is 15 residues long. Germline CDR1 reads DFQATT; CDR2 reads SNEGSKA (reference sequence). V lost 1 base and J 0 bases, leaving 12 bases between the germline ends. CDR3: CSARVRRGNQETQYF. The CDR3 DNA is TGCAGTGCTAGAGTGAGACGGGGGAACCAAGAGACCCAGTACTTC.

The chain has TRBV7-3 and TRBJ2-3; 10 bases fit TRBD2. Germline values: CDR1 SGHTA, CDR2 FQGTGA. The CDR3 totals 15 residues. J gave up 5 bases and V 8 bases, and 10 bases lay outside the gene matches. CDR3 sequence reads: CASRPAGGPLDTQYF. CDR3 sequence (DNA): TGTGCCAGCCGACCAGCGGGAGGGCCTTTAGATACGCAGTATTTT.

The rearrangement joins TRBV5-6 to TRBJ2-5; unclear D gene. Deletions cut 0 bases from V and 3 bases from J, with 9 bases between. CDR3 length: 14 amino acids. From germline, CDR1 is SGHDT and CDR2 YYEEEE. The CDR3 protein is CASSLARREETQYF. The CDR3 DNA sequence: TGTGCCAGCAGCTTGGCGCGTAGGGAAGAGACCCAGTACTTC.

This rearrangement joins TRBV5-6 to TRBJ2-7; TRBD2 is a possible D gene (6 bases). V was cut by 0 bases and J by 2 bases, with 12 bases left in between. Per germline, CDR1 SGHDT and CDR2 YYEEEE. This CDR3 is 15 amino acids long. The CDR3 spells CASSLAAGRPYEQYF. Here the CDR3 DNA reads TGTGCCAGCAGCTTGGCGGCGGGAAGGCCCTACGAGCAGTACTTC.

There are many counts of this clonotype. The V call is TRBV7-9, the J call TRBJ1-1; perhaps TRBD1 as D (6 bases). Looked up from germline, CDR1 is SEHNR and CDR2 is FQNEAQ (reference sequence). CDR3 size: 15 residues. Trimming shortened V by 0 bases and J by 5 bases, and 13 bases separated the two germline ends. The chain's CDR3 is CASSLAQGLRTEAFF. The CDR3 DNA reads as TGTGCCAGCAGCTTAGCTCAGGGGCTACGGACTGAAGCTTTCTTT.

V usage is TRBV5-1 and J usage is TRBJ2-3, with 12 positions matching TRBD2. V was clipped by 0 bases and J by 0 bases; unmatched bases: 5. CDR1 is SGHRS and CDR2 is YFSETQ in the germline V gene. The CDR3 has 18 amino acids. Written as DNA, the CDR3 is TGCGCCAGCAGCTTGGCTCTAGCGGGAGGGCCTAGCACAGATACGCAGTATTTT. As protein: CASSLALAGGPSTDTQYF.

This chain links TRBV20-1 with TRBJ2-7; possible D gene TRBD1, 6 bases. Trimming pared 6 bases from V and 2 bases from J, leaving 20 bases between. Germline assignment: CDR1 DFQATT and CDR2 SNEGSKA (reference sequence). The CDR3 consists of 15 residues. CDR3 sequence: CSAKPLVQGTYEQYF. The CDR3 DNA reads TGCAGTGCCAAGCCGTTGGTGCAGGGGACCTACGAGCAGTACTTC.